The clone carrying this T cell receptor beta chain was found once. Its antigen is not known. Uncontrolled infection, other autoimmune disease, pregnancy or lactation barred patients from enrollment. This sample was taken from a study of T cells in Graves' hyperthyroidism and ophthalmopathy. Amplification of TCR beta CDR3 regions used RNA as the template. The primer set for the first-round RT-PCR of the TCR CDR3 was HTBI. TCRdb re-called the multiplex PCR reads through MiXCR, storing one row per CDR3 protein. The sample has over 650,000 distinct CDR3 sequences, 45% seen once. Findings and limits, study-wide: Most thyroid clonotypes expanded above 0.001 appeared in blood too. Researchers report that a 13 V-J model separated ophthalmopathy from stable hyperthyroidism.

Material for sequencing was peripheral blood or thyroid tissue (not recorded which). The sequence derives from an adult man with Graves' disease, either hyperthyroidism or ophthalmopathy (not recorded which).

CDR3 sequence (DNA): TGTGCCAGCGGAAATCCCGGGAGAAACACTGAAGCTTTCTTT. Amino acids: CASGNPGRNTEAFF. The chain is built from TRBV12-3 or TRBV12-4 and TRBJ1-1; unclear D gene. The CDR3 loop spans 14 amino acids. Trimming took off 8 bases at V and 2 bases at J, with 15 bases between the two ends.